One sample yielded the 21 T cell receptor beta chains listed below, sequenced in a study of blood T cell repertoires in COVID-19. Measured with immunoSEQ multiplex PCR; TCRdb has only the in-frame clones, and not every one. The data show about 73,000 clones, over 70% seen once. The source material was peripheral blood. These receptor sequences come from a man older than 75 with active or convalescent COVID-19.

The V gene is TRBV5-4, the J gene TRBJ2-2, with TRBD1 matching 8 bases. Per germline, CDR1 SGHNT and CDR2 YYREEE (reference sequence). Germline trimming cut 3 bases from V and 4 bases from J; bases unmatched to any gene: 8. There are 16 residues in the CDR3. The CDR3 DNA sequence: TGTGCCAGCAGCTCATCAGGGGGCAGGGTCACCGGGGAGCTGTTTTTT. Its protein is CASSSSGGRVTGELFF.

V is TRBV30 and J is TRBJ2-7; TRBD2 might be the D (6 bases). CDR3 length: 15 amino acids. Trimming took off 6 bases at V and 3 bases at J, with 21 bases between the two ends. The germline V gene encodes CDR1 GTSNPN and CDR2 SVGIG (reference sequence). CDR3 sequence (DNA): TGTGCCTGTATCCTATTTTATGGGGGGAACTACGAGCAGTACTTC. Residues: CACILFYGGNYEQYF.

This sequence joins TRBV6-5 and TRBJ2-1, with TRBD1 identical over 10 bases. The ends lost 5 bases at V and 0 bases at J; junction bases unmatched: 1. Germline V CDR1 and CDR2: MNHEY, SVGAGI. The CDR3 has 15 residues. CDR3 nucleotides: TGTGCCAGCAGTAGACAGGGGGCCTCCTACAATGAGCAGTTCTTC. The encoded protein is CASSRQGASYNEQFF.

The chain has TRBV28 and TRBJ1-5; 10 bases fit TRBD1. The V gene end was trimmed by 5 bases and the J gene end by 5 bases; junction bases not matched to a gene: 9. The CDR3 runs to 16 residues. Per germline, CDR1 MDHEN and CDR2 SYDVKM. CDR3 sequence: CASSLRTGGRHQPQHF. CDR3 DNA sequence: TGTGCCAGCAGTCTGAGGACAGGGGGTCGTCATCAGCCCCAGCATTTT.

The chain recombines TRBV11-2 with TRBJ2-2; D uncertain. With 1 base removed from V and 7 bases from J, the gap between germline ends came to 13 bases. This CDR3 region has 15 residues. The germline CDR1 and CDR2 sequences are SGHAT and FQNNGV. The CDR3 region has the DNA TGTGCCAGCAGCTTAGTTGACCAGGCGTACGGGGAGCTGTTTTTT. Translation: CASSLVDQAYGELFF.

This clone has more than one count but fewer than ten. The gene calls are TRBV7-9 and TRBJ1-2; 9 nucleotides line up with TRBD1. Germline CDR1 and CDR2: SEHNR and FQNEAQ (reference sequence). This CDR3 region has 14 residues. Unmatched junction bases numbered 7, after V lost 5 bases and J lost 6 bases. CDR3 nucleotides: TGTGCCAGCAGCGAGCGGACAGGGGTCGATGGCTACACCTTC. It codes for CASSERTGVDGYTF.

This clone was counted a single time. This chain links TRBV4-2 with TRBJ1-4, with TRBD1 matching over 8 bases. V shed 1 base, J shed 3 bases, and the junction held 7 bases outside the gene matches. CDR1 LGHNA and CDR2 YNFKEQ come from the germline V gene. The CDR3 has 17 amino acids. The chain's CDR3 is CASSQARGPQSNEKLFF. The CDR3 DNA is TGTGCCAGCAGCCAAGCCAGGGGGCCTCAGTCTAATGAAAAACTGTTTTTT.

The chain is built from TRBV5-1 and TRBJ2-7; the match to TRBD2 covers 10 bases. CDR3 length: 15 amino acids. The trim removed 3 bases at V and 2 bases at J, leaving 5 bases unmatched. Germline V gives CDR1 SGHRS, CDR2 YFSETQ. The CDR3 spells CASSSGLAATYEQYF. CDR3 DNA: TGCGCCAGCAGCTCCGGACTAGCGGCGACCTACGAGCAGTACTTC.

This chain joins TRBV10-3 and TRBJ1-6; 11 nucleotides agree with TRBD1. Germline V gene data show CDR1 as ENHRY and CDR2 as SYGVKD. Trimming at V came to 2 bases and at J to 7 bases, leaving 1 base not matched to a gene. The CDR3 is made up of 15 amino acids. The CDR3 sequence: CAISEGQGANSPLHF. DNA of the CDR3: TGTGCCATCAGTGAGGGACAGGGGGCAAATTCACCCCTCCACTTT.

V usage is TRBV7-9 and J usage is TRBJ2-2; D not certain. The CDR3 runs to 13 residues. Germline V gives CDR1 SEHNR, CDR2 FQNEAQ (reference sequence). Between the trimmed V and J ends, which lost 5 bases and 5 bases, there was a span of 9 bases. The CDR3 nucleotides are TGTGCCAGCAGCCCAGCTAGGACCGGGGAGCTGTTTTTT. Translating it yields CASSPARTGELFF. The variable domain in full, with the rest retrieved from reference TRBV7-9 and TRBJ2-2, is DTGVSQNPRHKITKRGQNVTFRCDPISEHNRLYWYRQTLGQGPEFLTYFQNEAQLEKSRLLSDRFSAERPKGSFSTLEIQRTEQGDSAMYLCASSPARTGELFFGEGSRLTVL.

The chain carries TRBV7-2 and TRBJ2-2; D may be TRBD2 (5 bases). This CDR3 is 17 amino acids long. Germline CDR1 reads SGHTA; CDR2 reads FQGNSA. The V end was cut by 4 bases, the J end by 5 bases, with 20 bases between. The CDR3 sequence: CASSSQRVSLGTGELFF. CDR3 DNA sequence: TGTGCCAGCAGCTCCCAGAGGGTGTCCTTGGGGACCGGGGAGCTGTTTTTT.

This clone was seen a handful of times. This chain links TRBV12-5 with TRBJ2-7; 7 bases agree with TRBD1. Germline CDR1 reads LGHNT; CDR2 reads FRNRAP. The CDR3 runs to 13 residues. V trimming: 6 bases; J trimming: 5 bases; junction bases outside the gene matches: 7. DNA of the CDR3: TGTGCTAGTGGCTCCCAAGACAGGGACGAGCAGTACTTC. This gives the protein CASGSQDRDEQYF.

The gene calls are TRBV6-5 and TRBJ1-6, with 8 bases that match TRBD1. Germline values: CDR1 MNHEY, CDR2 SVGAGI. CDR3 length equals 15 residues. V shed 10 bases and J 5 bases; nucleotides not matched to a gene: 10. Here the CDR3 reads CATTDRGGNNSPLHF. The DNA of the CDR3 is TGTGCCACAACTGACAGGGGAGGTAATAATTCACCCCTCCACTTT.

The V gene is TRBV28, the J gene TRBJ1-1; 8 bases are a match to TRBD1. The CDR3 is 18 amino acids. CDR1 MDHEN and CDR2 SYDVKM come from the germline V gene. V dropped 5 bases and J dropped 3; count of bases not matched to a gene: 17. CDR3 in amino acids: CASSKDRVWGRADTEAFF. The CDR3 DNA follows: TGTGCCAGCAGTAAGGACAGGGTGTGGGGCCGCGCGGACACTGAAGCTTTCTTT.

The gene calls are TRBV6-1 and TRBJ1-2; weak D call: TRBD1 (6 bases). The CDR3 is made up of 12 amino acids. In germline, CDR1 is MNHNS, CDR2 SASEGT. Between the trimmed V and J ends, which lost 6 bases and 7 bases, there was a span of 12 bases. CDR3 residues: CASRDDRPGYTF. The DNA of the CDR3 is TGTGCCAGCAGAGACGACAGGCCTGGCTACACCTTC.

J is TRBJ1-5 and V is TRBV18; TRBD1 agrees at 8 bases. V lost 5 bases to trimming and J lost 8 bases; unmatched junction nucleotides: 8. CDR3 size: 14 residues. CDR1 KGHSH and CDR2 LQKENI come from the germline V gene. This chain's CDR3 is CASSGQGGREPQHF. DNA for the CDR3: TGTGCCAGCTCAGGACAGGGAGGAAGGGAGCCCCAGCATTTT.

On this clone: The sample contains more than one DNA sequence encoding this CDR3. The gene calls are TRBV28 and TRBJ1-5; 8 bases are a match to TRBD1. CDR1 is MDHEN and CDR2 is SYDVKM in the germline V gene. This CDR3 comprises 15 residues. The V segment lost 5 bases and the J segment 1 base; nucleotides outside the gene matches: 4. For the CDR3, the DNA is TGTGCCAGCAGTACGCGGGACAGGAGCAATCAGCCCCAGCATTTT. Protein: CASSTRDRSNQPQHF.

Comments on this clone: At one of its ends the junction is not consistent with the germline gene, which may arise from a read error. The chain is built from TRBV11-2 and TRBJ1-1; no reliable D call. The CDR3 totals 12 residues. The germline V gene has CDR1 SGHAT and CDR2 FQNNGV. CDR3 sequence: CAGSLADTEAFF. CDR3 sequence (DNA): TGTGCCGGCAGCTTAGCCGACACTGAAGCTTTCTTT.

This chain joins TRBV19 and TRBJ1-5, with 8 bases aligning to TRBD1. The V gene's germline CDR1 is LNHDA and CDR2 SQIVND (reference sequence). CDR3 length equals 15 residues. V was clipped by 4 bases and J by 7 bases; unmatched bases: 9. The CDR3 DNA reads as TGTGCCAGTAGTACCTACGGACAGGGTGCGCAGCCCCAGCATTTT. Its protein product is CASSTYGQGAQPQHF.

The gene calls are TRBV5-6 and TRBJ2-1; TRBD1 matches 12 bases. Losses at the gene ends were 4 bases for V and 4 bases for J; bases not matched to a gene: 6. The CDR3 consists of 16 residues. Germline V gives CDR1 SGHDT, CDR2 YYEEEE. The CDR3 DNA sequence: TGTGCCAGCAGCCGCGGGGACAGGGGGCGATACAATGAGCAGTTCTTC. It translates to CASSRGDRGRYNEQFF.

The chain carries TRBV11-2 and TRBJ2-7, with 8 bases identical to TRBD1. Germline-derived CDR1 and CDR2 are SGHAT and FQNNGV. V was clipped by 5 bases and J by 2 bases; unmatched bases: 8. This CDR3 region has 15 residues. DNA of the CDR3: TGTGCCAGCAGCCCAAGGACAGGGCCGGCCTACGAGCAGTACTTC. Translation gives CASSPRTGPAYEQYF.